The 19 T cell receptor beta chains given below trace back to one sample, sequenced in a study of cytomegalovirus exposure and HLA in healthy donors. PCR employed 60 Vbeta and 13 Jbeta primers. Only in-frame clones appear in the TCRdb table, and some are missing; sequencing was by immunoSEQ multiplex PCR. The repertoire holds some 190,000 clones, with around a tenth as singletons. Input material: PBMCs. These receptors all stem from a woman aged 30 to 39 in good health and CMV-seropositive.

The V call is TRBV7-9, the J call TRBJ2-7, with 7 nucleotides matching TRBD1. Per the germline V gene, CDR1 is SEHNR and CDR2 is FQNEAQ (reference sequence). The CDR3 extends over 12 amino acids. V lost 5 bases and J lost 5; bases outside the gene matches: 3. CDR3 DNA sequence: TGTGCCAGCAGCCTCAGGGGGAACGAGCAGTACTTC. Protein: CASSLRGNEQYF.

The V and J genes are TRBV7-9 and TRBJ2-5, with 9 bases that match TRBD2. The assigned J gene may be wrong: the sequence end matches TRBJ2-7 better. The CDR3 length is 15 residues. Germline assignment: CDR1 SEHNR and CDR2 FQNEAQ (reference sequence). The CDR3 is CASSLFVAGGVEQYF. CDR3 coding DNA: TGTGCCAGCAGCTTATTTGTGGCGGGAGGGGTCGAGCAGTACTTC.

This clone was recorded a few times. The chain has TRBV9 and TRBJ1-5, with TRBD1 as a possible D gene (6 bases). Per germline, CDR1 SGDLS and CDR2 YYNGEE. The CDR3 extends over 16 amino acids. V was pared by 0 bases and J by 6 bases, with 16 bases between. The CDR3 sequence is CASSVGLGALSQPQHF. The CDR3 DNA follows: TGTGCCAGCAGCGTAGGGTTGGGGGCTTTGAGTCAGCCCCAGCATTTT.

This clone was seen more than once but under ten times. V is TRBV7-3 and J is TRBJ2-3; D uncertain. Germline loops: CDR1 SGHTA, CDR2 FQGTGA. The V end was cut by 6 bases, the J end by 2 bases, with 9 bases between. The CDR3 spans 13 residues. CDR3 bases: TGTGCCAGCAGTATGGGCCTCACAGATACGCAGTATTTT. It translates to CASSMGLTDTQYF. The full variable domain, in which reference TRBV7-3 and TRBJ2-3 provide the parts outside the CDR3, is GAGVSQTPSNKVTEKGKYVELRCDPISGHTALYWYRQSLGQGPEFLIYFQGTGAADDSGLPNDRFFAVRPEGSVSTLKIQRTERGDSAVYLCASSMGLTDTQYFGPGTRLTVL.

The rearrangement links TRBV7-2 to TRBJ1-5, with 8 bases that match TRBD1. This CDR3 comprises 14 residues. Germline loops: CDR1 SGHTA, CDR2 FQGNSA. Trimming took 2 bases from V and 5 from J; bases not matched to a gene: 2. Here the CDR3 DNA reads TGTGCCAGCAGCTTACAGGGGGCCTATCAGCCCCAGCATTTT. This sequence encodes CASSLQGAYQPQHF.

This clone has more than one count but fewer than ten. The V gene is TRBV5-1, the J gene TRBJ2-3, with a possible D match to TRBD1 (6 bases). V lost 4 bases, J lost 6 bases, and 15 bases lay in between. Germline CDR1 reads SGHRS; CDR2 reads YFSETQ. There are 14 residues in the CDR3. CDR3 region: CASSVQGRADTQYF. In DNA form, the CDR3 reads TGCGCCAGCAGCGTACAGGGCCGAGCGGATACGCAGTATTTT.

This clone was observed a handful of times. This chain links TRBV25-1 with TRBJ2-7, with 9 nucleotides matching TRBD1. The CDR3 totals 15 residues. From germline, CDR1 is MGHDK and CDR2 SYGVNS. V gave up 2 bases and J gave up 3 bases; unmatched junction bases: 5. CDR3 DNA: TGTGCCAGCAGTGAAGGGGGACAGGGCTTCTACGAGCAGTACTTC. This translates into CASSEGGQGFYEQYF.

This clone was recorded a few times. Compared with germline, one end of the junction differs, possibly owing to a read error. V and J are TRBV2 and TRBJ2-5; D ambiguous. This CDR3 comprises 8 residues. Germline loops: CDR1 SNHLY, CDR2 FYNNEI. The CDR3 nucleotides are TGTGCCAGCAGTGATAATGACTTC. Encoded protein: CASSDNDF.

This clone has a handful of counts. The rearrangement joins TRBV6-5 to TRBJ1-1; 9 bases are shared with TRBD1. The J segment lost 5 bases and the V segment lost 5 bases, leaving 6 bases of the junction unmatched. There are 14 residues in the CDR3. Germline V CDR1 and CDR2: MNHEY, SVGAGI. CDR3 in DNA: TGTGCCAGCAGTCCACAGGGGGCGAGTACTGAAGCTTTCTTT. Protein product: CASSPQGASTEAFF.

Regarding this clone: One end of the junction varies from germline; a read error may be responsible. The gene calls are TRBV12-5 and TRBJ1-1; D is unclear. The germline gives CDR1 LGHNT, CDR2 FRNRAP. The CDR3 is 16 residues long. The CDR3 region has the DNA TGTGCTAGTGGTCTGGTACTGAGGGCTTCAATGCCTGAAGCTTTCTTT. It translates to CASGLVLRASMPEAFF. The full variable domain, in which reference TRBV12-5 and TRBJ1-1 provide the parts outside the CDR3, is DARVTQTPRHKVTEMGQEVTMRCQPILGHNTVFWYRQTMMQGLELLAYFRNRAPLDDSGMPKDRFSAEMPDATLATLKIQPSEPRDSAVYFCASGLVLRASMPEAFFGQGTRLTVV.

CDR3 bases: TGCGCCAGCAGCTTATACCCCGGGACAGGCACAGATACGCAGTATTTT. Residues: CASSLYPGTGTDTQYF. V is TRBV5-1 and J is TRBJ2-3; 7 bases map to TRBD1. J gave up 1 base and V 2 bases, and 7 bases lay outside the gene matches. The CDR3 extends over 16 amino acids. Germline V gene sequence: CDR1 SGHRS, CDR2 YFSETQ.

This clone turned up a few times. This rearrangement joins TRBV5-1 to TRBJ2-2; D perhaps matches TRBD2 (7 bases). V gave up 5 bases and J gave up 2 bases, with 16 bases separating them. The CDR3 runs to 16 residues. The germline CDR1 and CDR2 sequences are SGHRS and YFSETQ. The CDR3 sequence: CASSWGGASNTGELFF. CDR3 nucleotide sequence: TGCGCCAGCAGTTGGGGGGGCGCCTCCAACACCGGGGAGCTGTTTTTT. Supplemented by reference TRBV5-1 and TRBJ2-2, the full variable domain reads KAGVTQTPRYLIKTRGQQVTLSCSPISGHRSVSWYQQTPGQGLQFLFEYFSETQRNKGNFPGRFSGRQFSNSRSEMNVSTLELGDSALYLCASSWGGASNTGELFFGEGSRLTVL.

This rearrangement joins TRBV7-9 to TRBJ1-3, with 7 positions matching TRBD1. CDR1 is SEHNR and CDR2 is FQNEAQ in the germline V gene (reference sequence). The CDR3 loop spans 14 amino acids. With V trimmed by 1 base and J by 4 bases, 1 base remained unmatched. This CDR3 reads CASSLEGQGNTIYF. The DNA of the CDR3 is TGTGCCAGCAGCTTAGAGGGACAGGGAAACACCATATATTTT.

This clone was observed a handful of times. The chain combines TRBV21-1 with TRBJ2-1; TRBD2, the table's D call, was not compared with the DNA. TRBV21-1 is tagged as a pseudogene. The CDR3 is 11 residues long. DNA for the CDR3: TGTGCCAGCGGGGGGGGAGTTGAGCAGTTCTTC. Translated: CASGGGVEQFF.

This clone has only a few counts. The rearrangement joins TRBV4-1 to TRBJ2-5, with 13 bases fitting TRBD2. There are 18 residues in the CDR3. In germline, CDR1 is MGHRA, CDR2 YSYEKL. V shed 0 bases and J 5 bases; nucleotides not matched to a gene: 9. The CDR3 is CASSQEDQPGLAGETQYF. Written as DNA, the CDR3 is TGCGCCAGCAGCCAAGAGGACCAACCGGGACTAGCGGGGGAGACCCAGTACTTC.

The chain links TRBV2 to TRBJ2-2, with 9 bases matching TRBD2. V was pared by 3 bases and J by 1 base, with 6 bases of the junction left unmatched. Germline CDR1 SNHLY, CDR2 FYNNEI. This CDR3 has 17 residues. The CDR3 DNA is TGTGCCAGCAGTGACCCGACGACTAGCGGGAACACCGGGGAGCTGTTTTTT. It codes for CASSDPTTSGNTGELFF. Full variable domain (missing parts from reference TRBV2 and TRBJ2-2): EPEVTQTPSHQVTQMGQEVILRCVPISNHLYFYWYRQILGQKVEFLVSFYNNEISEKSEIFDDQFSVERPDGSNFTLKIRSTKLEDSAMYFCASSDPTTSGNTGELFFGEGSRLTVL.

This clone was observed a few times. The chain carries TRBV10-3 and TRBJ1-1; the D is unclear. The germline V gene has CDR1 ENHRY and CDR2 SYGVKD. V dropped 3 bases and J dropped 4 bases, with 9 bases sitting between them. The CDR3 spans 13 residues. The CDR3 coding sequence is TGTGCCATCAGTGAAGGAGTAGGCACTGAAGCTTTCTTT. Amino acids: CAISEGVGTEAFF.

This clone was picked up a small number of times. One end of the junction fails to match germline, which may point to a read error. The V gene is TRBV5-1, the J gene TRBJ2-5, with 10 bases lining up with TRBD2. This CDR3 has 17 amino acids. Germline CDR1 reads SGHRS; CDR2 reads YFSETQ. In nucleotides, the CDR3 is TGCGCCAGCAGGTTGGGGGCTACTAGCGGGAAAGCAGAGACCCAGTACTTC. Translation gives CASRLGATSGKAETQYF.

A few counts support this clone. This chain joins TRBV9 and TRBJ2-3; D may be TRBD2 (6 bases). Trimming left V 0 bases short and J 4 bases short, with 18 bases between. Germline V gene data show CDR1 as SGDLS and CDR2 as YYNGEE. The CDR3 totals 17 residues. In DNA, the CDR3 is TGTGCCAGCAGCGTAGGACGGGGAGGAGGTGTTGCAGATACGCAGTATTTT. The encoded protein is CASSVGRGGGVADTQYF.